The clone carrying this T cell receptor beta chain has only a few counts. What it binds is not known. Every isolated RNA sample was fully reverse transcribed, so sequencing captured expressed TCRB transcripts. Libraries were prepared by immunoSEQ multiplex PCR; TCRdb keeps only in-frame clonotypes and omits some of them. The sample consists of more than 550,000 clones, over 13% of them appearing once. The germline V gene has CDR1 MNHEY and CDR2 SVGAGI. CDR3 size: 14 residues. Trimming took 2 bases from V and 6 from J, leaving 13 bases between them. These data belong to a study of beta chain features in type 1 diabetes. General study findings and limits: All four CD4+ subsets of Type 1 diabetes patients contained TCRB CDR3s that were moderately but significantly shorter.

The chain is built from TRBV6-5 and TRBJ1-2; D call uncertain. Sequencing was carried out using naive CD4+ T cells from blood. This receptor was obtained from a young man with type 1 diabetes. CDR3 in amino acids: CASSYGARSDGYTF. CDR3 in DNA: TGTGCCAGCAGTTACGGCGCCCGATCGGATGGCTACACCTTC.